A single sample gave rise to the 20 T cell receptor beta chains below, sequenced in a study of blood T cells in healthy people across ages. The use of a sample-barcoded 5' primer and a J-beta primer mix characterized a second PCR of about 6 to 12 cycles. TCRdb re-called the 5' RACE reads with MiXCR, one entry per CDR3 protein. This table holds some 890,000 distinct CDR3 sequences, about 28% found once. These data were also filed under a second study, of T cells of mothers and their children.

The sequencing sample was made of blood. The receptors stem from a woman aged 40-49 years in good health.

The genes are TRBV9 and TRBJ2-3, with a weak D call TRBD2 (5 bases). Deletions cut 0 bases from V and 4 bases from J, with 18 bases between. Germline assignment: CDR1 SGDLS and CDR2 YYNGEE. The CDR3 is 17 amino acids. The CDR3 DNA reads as TGTGCCAGCAGCGTAGGGCTGGGAAACGGGAAAGCAGATACGCAGTATTTT. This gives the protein CASSVGLGNGKADTQYF.

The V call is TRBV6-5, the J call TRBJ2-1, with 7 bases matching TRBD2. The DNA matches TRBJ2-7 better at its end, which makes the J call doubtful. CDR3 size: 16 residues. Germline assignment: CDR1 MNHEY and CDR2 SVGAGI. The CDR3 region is CASSTIAGVSYNEQYF. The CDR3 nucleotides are TGTGCCAGCAGTACCATCGCGGGGGTCTCCTACAATGAGCAGTACTTC.

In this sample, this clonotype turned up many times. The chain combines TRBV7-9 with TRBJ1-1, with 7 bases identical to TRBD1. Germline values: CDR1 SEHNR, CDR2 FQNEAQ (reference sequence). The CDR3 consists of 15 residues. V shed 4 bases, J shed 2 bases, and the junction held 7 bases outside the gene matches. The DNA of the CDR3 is TGTGCCAGCAGCTCTTCCGGGACAGCCAACACTGAAGCTTTCTTT. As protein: CASSSSGTANTEAFF.

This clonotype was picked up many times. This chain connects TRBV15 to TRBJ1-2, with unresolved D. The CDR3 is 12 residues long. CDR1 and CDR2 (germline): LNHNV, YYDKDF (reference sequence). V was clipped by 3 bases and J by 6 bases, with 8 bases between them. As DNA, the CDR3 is TGTGCCACCAGCAGGGGCCCGGATGGCTACACCTTC. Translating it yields CATSRGPDGYTF.

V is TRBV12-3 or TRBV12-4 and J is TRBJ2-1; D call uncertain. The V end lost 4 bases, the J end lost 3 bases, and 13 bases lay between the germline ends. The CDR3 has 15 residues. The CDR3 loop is CASSSMSKSYNEQFF. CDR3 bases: TGTGCCAGCAGTTCTATGTCAAAGAGCTACAATGAGCAGTTCTTC.

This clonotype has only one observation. CDR3 sequence reads: CASSLGNQGYGYTF. The CDR3 nucleotides are TGCGCCAGCAGCTTGGGAAATCAGGGCTATGGCTACACCTTC. This chain joins TRBV5-1 and TRBJ1-2; maybe TRBD1 (5 bases). Germline assignment: CDR1 SGHRS and CDR2 YFSETQ. Trimming shortened V by 0 bases and J by 4 bases, and 10 bases separated the two germline ends. The CDR3 contains 14 residues.

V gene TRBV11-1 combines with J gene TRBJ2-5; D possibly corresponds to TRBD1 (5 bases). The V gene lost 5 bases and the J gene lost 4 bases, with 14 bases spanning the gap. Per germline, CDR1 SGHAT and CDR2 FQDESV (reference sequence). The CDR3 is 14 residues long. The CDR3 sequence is CASSTVGRRETQYF. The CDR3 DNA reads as TGTGCCAGCAGCACAGTGGGGCGACGAGAGACCCAGTACTTC.

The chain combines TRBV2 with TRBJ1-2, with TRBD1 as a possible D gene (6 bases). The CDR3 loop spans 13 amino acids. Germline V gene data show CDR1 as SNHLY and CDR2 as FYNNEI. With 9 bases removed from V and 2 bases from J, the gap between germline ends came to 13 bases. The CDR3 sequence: CARAEGENYGYTF. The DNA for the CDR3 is TGTGCCAGGGCTGAGGGGGAGAACTATGGCTACACCTTC.

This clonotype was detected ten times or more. The CDR3 region is CASSLVGGAKNIQYF. The CDR3, as DNA: TGTGCCAGCAGTTTAGTTGGAGGGGCCAAAAACATTCAGTACTTC. The rearrangement links TRBV12-3 or TRBV12-4 to TRBJ2-4, with a weak D call TRBD2 (6 bases). Deletions cut 1 base from V and 1 base from J, with 8 bases between. This CDR3 region has 15 residues.

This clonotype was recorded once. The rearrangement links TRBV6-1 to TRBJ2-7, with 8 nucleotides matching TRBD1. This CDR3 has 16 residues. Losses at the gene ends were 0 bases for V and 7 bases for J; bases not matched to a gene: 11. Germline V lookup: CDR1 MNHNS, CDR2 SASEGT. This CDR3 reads CASSEAPGQGWNEQYF. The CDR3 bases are TGTGCCAGCAGTGAAGCCCCCGGACAGGGTTGGAATGAGCAGTACTTC.

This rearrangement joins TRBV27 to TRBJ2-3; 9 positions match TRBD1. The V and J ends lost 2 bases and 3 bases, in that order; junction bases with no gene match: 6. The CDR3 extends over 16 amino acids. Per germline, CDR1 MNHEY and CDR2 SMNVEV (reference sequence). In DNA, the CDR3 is TGTGCCAGCAGTTTAGGGGTTGGGACAGGGACAGATACGCAGTATTTT. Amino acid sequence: CASSLGVGTGTDTQYF.

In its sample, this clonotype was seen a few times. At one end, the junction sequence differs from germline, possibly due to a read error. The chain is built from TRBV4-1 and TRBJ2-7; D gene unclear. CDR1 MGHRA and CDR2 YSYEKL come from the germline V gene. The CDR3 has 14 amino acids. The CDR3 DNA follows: TGCGTCAGCAGCCAAGATATAGGGACCTACGAGCAGTACTTC. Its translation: CVSSQDIGTYEQYF.

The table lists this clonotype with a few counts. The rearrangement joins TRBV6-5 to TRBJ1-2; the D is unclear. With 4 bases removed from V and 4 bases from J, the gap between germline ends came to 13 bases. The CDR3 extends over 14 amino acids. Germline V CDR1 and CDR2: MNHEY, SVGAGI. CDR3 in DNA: TGTGCCAGCAGTTTGACCAGGACCGTCTATGGCTACACCTTC. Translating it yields CASSLTRTVYGYTF.

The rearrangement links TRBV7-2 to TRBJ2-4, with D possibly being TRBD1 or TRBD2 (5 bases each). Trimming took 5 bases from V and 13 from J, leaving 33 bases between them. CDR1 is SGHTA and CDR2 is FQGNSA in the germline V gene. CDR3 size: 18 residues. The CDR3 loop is CASSPPSWAEGFYNEQYF. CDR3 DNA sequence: TGTGCCAGCAGCCCTCCTTCATGGGCAGAGGGGTTCTACAATGAGCAGTACTTC.

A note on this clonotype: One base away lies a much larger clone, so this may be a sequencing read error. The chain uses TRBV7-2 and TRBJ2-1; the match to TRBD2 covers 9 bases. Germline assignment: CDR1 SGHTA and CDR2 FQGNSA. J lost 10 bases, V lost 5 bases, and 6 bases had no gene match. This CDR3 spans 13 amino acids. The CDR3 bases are TGTGCCAGCAGCACCGGGACTAGCAACGAGCAGTTCTTC. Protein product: CASSTGTSNEQFF. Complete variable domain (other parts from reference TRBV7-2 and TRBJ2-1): GAGVSQSPSNKVTEKGKDVELRCDPISGHTALYWYRQSLGQGLEFLIYFQGNSAPDKSGLPSDRFSAERTGGSVSTLTIQRTQQEDSAVYLCASSTGTSNEQFFGPGTRLTVL.

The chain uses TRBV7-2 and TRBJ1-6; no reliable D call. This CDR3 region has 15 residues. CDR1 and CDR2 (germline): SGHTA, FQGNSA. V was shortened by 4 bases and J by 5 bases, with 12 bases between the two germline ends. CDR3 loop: CASSWRQGNNSPLHF. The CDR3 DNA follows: TGTGCCAGCAGCTGGCGACAAGGGAATAATTCACCCCTCCACTTT.

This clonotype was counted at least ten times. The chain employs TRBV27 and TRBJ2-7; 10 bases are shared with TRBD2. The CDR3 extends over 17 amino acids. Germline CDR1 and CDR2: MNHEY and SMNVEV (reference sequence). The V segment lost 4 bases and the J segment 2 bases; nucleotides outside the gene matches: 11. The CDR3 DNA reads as TGTGCCAGCAGTTCGAATCTAGCGGGGGTCGTGGCCTACGAGCAGTACTTC. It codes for CASSSNLAGVVAYEQYF.

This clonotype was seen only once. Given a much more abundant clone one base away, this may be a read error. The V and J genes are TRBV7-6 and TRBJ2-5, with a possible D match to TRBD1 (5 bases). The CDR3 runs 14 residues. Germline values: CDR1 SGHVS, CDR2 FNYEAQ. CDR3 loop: CAGSLGVYQETQYF. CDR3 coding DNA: TGTGCCGGCAGCTTAGGGGTGTACCAAGAGACCCAGTACTTC. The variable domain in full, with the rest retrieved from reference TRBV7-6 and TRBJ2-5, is GAGVSQSPRYKVTKRGQDVALRCDPISGHVSLYWYRQALGQGPEFLTYFNYEAQQDKSGLPNDRFSAERPEGSISTLTIQRTEQRDSAMYRCAGSLGVYQETQYFGPGTRLLVL.

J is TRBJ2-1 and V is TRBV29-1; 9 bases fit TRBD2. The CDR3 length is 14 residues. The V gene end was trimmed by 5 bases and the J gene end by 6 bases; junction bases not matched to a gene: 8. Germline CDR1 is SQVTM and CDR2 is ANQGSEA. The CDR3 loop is CSVSGGSRGNEQFF. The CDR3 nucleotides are TGCAGCGTTAGCGGGGGGTCCCGGGGCAATGAGCAGTTCTTC.

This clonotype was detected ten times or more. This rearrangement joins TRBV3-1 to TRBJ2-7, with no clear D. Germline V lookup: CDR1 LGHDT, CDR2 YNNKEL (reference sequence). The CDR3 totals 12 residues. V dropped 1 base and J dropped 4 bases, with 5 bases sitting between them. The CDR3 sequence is CASSQAKYEQYF. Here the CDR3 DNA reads TGTGCCAGCAGCCAAGCAAAGTACGAGCAGTACTTC.